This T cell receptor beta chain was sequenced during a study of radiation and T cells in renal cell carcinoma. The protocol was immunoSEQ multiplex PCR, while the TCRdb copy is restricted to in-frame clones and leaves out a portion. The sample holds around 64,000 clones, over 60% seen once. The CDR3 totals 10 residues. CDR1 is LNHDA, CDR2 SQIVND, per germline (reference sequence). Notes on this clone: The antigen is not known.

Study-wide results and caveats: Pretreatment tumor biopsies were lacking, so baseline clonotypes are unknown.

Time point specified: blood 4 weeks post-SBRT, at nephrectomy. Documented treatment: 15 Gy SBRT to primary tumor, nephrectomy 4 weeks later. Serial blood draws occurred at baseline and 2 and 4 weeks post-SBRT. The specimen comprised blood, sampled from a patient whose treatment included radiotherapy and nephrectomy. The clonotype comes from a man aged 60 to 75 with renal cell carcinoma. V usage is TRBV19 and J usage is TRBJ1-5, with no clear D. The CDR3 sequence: CSILNQPQHF. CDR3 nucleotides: TGTTCTATTCTCAATCAGCCCCAGCATTTT.